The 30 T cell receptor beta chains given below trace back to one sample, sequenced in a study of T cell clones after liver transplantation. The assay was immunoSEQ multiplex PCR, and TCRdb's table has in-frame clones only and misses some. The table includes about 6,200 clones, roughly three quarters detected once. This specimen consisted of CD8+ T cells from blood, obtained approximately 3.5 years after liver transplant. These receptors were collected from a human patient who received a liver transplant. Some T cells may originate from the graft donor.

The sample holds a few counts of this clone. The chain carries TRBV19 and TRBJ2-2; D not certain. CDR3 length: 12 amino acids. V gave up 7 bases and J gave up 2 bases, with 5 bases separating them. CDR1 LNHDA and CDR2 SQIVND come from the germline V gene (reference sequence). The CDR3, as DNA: TGTGCCAGTACCTCCAACACCGGGGAGCTGTTTTTT. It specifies CASTSNTGELFF.

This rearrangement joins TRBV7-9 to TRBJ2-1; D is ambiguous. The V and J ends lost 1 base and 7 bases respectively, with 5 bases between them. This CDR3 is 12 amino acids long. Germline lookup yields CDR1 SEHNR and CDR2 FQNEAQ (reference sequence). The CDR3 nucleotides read TGTGCCAGCAGCTTAGTCCGGAATGAGCAGTTCTTC. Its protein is CASSLVRNEQFF.

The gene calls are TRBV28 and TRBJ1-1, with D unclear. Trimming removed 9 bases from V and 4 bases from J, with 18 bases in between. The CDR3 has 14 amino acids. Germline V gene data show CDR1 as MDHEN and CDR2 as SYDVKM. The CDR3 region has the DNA TGTGCCAGTTTAGACCACGGCGTTGGCACTGAAGCTTTCTTT. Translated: CASLDHGVGTEAFF. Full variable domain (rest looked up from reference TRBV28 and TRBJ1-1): DVKVTQSSRYLVKRTGEKVFLECVQDMDHENMFWYRQDPGLGLRLIYFSYDVKMKEKGDIPEGYSVSREKKERFSLILESASTNQTSMYLCASLDHGVGTEAFFGQGTRLTVV.

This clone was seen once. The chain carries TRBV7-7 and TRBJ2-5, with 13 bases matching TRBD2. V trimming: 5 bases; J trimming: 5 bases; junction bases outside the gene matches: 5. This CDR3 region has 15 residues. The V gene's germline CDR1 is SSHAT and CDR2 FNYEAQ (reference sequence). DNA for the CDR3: TGTGCCAGCAGCCCCCGGACTAGCGGGAGCGAGACCCAGTACTTC. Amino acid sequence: CASSPRTSGSETQYF.

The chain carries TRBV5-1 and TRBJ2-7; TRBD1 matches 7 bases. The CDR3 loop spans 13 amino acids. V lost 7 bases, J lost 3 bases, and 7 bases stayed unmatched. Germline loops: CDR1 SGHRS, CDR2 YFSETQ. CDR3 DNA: TGCGCCAGCGCACCGACAGGGTTCTACGAGCAGTACTTC. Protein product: CASAPTGFYEQYF.

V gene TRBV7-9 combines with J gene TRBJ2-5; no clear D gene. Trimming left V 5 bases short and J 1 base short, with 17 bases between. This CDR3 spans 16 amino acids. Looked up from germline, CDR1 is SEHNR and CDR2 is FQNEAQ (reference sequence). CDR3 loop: CASSPKTLLIQETQYF. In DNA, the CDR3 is TGTGCCAGCAGCCCCAAGACGTTACTGATCCAAGAGACCCAGTACTTC.

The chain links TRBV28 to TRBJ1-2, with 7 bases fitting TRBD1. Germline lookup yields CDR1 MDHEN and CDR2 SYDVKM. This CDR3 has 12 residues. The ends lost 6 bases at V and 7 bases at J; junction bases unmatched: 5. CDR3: CASRLQGLGYTF. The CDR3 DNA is TGTGCCAGCAGGCTACAGGGGCTTGGCTACACCTTC.

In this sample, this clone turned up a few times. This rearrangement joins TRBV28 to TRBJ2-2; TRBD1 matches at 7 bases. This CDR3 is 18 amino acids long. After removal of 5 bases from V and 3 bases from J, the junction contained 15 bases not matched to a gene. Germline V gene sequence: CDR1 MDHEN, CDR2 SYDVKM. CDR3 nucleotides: TGTGCCAGCAGTCCACTCACAGGACAGGACTTCTACACCGGGGAGCTGTTTTTT. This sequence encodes CASSPLTGQDFYTGELFF.

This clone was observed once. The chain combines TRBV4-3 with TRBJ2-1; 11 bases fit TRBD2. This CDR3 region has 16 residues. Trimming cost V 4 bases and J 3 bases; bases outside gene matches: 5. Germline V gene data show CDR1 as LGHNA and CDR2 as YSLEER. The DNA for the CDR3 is TGCGCCAGCAGCCCAGAGACTAGCGGGGTCTACAATGAGCAGTTCTTC. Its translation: CASSPETSGVYNEQFF.

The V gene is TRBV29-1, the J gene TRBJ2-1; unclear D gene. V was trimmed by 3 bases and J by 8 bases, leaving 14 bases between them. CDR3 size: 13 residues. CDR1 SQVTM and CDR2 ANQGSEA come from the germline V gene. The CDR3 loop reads CSVDIREFDEQFF. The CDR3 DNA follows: TGCAGCGTTGACATCCGCGAATTCGATGAGCAGTTCTTC.

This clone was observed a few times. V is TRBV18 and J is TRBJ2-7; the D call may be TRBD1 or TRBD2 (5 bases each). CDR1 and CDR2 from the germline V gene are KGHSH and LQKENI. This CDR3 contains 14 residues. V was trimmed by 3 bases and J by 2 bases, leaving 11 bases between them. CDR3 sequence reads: CASSPRDGTYEQYF. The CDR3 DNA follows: TGTGCCAGCTCACCTAGGGACGGGACCTACGAGCAGTACTTC.

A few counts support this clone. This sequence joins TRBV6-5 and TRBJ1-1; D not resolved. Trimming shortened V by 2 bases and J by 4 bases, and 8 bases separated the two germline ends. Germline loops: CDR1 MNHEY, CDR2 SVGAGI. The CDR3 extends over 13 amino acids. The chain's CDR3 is CASSYVTGTEAFF. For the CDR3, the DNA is TGTGCCAGCAGTTACGTGACCGGCACTGAAGCTTTCTTT.

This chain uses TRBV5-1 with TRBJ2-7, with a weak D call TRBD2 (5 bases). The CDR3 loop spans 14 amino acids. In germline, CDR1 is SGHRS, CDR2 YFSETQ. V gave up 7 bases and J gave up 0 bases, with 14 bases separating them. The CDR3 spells CASVSGLNSYEQYF. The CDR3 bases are TGCGCCAGCGTAAGCGGACTCAACTCCTACGAGCAGTACTTC.

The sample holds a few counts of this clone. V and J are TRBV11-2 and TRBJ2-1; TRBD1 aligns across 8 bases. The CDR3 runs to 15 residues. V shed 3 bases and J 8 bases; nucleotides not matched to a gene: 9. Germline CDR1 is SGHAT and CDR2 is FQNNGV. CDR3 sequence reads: CASSFLTGALDEQFF. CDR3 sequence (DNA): TGTGCCAGCAGCTTCTTGACAGGGGCTTTAGATGAGCAGTTCTTC.

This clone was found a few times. CDR3 loop: CASRWIANTGELFF. The CDR3 DNA follows: TGTGCCAGCAGGTGGATAGCGAACACCGGGGAGCTGTTTTTT. V gene TRBV27 combines with J gene TRBJ2-2; D unresolved. This CDR3 is built from 14 residues. The ends were cut back, 6 bases at V and 0 bases at J, with 8 bases in the middle. The germline V gene has CDR1 MNHEY and CDR2 SMNVEV (reference sequence).

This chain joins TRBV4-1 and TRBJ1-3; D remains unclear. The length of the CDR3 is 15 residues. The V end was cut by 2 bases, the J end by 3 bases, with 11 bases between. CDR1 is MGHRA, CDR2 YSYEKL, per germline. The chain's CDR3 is CASSQPDGYGNTIYF. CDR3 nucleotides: TGCGCCAGCAGCCAACCCGACGGGTATGGAAACACCATATATTTT.

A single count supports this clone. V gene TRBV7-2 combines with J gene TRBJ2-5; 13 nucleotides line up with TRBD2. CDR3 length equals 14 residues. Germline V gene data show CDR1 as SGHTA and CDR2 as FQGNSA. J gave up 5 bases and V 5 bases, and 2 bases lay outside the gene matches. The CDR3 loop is CASSMGLAGETQYF. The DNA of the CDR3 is TGTGCCAGCAGCATGGGACTAGCGGGGGAGACCCAGTACTTC.

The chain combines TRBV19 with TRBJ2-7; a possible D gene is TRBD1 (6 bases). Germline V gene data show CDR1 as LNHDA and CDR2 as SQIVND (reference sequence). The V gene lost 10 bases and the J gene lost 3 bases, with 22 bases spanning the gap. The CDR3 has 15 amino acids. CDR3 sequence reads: CATALNSDSFYEQYF. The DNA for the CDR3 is TGTGCCACTGCACTGAACTCGGACAGCTTCTACGAGCAGTACTTC.

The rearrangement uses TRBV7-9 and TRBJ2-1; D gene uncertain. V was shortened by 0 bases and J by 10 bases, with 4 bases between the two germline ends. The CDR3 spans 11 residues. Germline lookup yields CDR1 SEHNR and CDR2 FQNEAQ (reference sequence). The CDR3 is CASSLAGEQFF. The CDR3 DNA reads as TGTGCCAGCAGCTTAGCAGGAGAGCAGTTCTTC.

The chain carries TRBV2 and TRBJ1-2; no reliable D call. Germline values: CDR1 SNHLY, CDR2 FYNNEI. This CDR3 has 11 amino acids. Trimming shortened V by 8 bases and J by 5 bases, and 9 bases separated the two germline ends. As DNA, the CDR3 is TGTGCCAGCCTCCAATCATATGGCTACACCTTC. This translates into CASLQSYGYTF.

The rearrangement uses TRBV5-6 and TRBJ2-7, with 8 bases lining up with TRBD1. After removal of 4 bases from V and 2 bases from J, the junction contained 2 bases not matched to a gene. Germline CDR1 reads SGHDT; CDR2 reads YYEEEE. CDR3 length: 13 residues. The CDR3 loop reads CASSQGAPYEQYF. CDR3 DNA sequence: TGTGCCAGCAGCCAGGGGGCCCCCTACGAGCAGTACTTC.

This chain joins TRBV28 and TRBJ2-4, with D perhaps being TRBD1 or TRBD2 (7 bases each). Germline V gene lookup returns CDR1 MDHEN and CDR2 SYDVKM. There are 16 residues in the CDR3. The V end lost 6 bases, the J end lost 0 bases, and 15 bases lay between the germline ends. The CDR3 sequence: CASSHQGGVAKNIQYF. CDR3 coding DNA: TGTGCCAGCAGCCATCAGGGGGGGGTAGCCAAAAACATTCAGTACTTC.

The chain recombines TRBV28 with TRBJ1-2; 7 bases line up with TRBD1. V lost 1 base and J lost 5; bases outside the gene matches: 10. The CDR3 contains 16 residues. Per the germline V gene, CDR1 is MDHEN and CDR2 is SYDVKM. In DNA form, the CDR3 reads TGTGCCAGCAGTTTATATACAGGGGACCTACTATATGGCTACACCTTC. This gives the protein CASSLYTGDLLYGYTF.

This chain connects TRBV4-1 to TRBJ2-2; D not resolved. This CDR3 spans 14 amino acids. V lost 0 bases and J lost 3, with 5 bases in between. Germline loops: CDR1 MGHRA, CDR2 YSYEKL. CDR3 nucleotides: TGCGCCAGCAGCCAAGATTTCTACACCGGGGAGCTGTTTTTT. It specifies CASSQDFYTGELFF.

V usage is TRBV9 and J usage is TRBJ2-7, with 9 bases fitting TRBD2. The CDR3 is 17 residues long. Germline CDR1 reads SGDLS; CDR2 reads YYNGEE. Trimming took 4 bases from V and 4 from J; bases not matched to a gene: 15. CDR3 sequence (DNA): TGTGCCAGCAGCCCCCAGCGGGAGGCCCACGATCCTTACGAGCAGTACTTC. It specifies CASSPQREAHDPYEQYF.

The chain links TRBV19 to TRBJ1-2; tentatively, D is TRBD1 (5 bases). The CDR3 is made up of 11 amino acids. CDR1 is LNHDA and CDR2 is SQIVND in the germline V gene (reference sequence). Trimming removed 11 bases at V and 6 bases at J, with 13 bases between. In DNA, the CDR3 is TGTGCCGGATCCTCAGGGAATGGCTACACCTTC. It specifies CAGSSGNGYTF.

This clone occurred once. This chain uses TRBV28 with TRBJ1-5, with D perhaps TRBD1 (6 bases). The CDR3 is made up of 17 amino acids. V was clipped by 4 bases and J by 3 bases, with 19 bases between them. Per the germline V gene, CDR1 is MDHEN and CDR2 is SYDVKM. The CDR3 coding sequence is TGTGCCAGCAGTTCTTACCAGGAGGGGGTTGACAATCAGCCCCAGCATTTT. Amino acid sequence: CASSSYQEGVDNQPQHF.

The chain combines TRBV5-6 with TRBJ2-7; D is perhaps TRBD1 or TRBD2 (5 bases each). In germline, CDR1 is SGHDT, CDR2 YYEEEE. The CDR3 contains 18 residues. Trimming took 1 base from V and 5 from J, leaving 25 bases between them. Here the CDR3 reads CASSLILKDWGSLNEQYF. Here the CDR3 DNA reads TGTGCCAGCAGCTTGATTCTCAAGGATTGGGGGAGTCTAAACGAGCAGTACTTC.

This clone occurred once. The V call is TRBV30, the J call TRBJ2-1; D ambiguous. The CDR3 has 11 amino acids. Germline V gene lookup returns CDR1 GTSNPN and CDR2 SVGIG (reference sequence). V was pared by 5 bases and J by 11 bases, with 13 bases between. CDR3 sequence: CAWATIIKQFF. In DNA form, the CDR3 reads TGTGCCTGGGCAACCATAATTAAGCAGTTCTTC.

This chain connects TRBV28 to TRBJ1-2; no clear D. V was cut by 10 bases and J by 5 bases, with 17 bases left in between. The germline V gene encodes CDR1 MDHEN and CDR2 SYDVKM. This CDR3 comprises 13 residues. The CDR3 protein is CATPGKEEYGYTF. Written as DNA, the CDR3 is TGTGCCACCCCCGGGAAGGAGGAGTATGGCTACACCTTC.